This T cell receptor beta chain was sequenced in a study of T cell responses to AZD1222 COVID-19 vaccine. Assay: immunoSEQ multiplex PCR; the TCRdb copy retains only in-frame clones and omits some. The sample has 100,000 to 150,000 clones, nearly 95% seen once. Germline V gene lookup returns CDR1 SGDLS and CDR2 YYNGEE. The CDR3 is made up of 14 amino acids. The trim removed 0 bases at V and 5 bases at J, leaving 3 bases unmatched. This TCR derives from an adult in good health. This chain connects TRBV9 to TRBJ1-1, with 8 bases matching TRBD1. Here the sequenced sample was peripheral blood, taken on day 0 of AZD1222 vaccination. This CDR3 is CASSVGYRGTEAFF. Here the CDR3 DNA reads TGTGCCAGCAGCGTAGGCTACAGGGGGACTGAAGCTTTCTTT. The full variable domain, completed using reference TRBV9 and TRBJ1-1, is DSGVTQTPKHLITATGQRVTLRCSPRSGDLSVYWYQQSLDQGLQFLIQYYNGEERAKGNILERFSAQQFPDLHSELNLSSLELGDSALYFCASSVGYRGTEAFFGQGTRLTVV.